The TCR beta chain under discussion was sequenced for a study of sequential checkpoint blockade in melanoma. Looking at the study overall: Arm A got nivolumab then ipilimumab; arm B the reverse, 1:1. Each arm's sequence ended with maintenance nivolumab.

Profiling relied on immunoSEQ multiplex PCR, and the TCRdb table lists in-frame clones only, not all of them. The sample lists about 28,000 clones; 85% to 90% were seen once. Treatment reported: randomized to nivolumab then ipilimumab (arm A) or the reverse (arm B). No patient had prior DNA-damaging chemotherapy. PBMC sorting kept live CD3+CD8+ cells without CD19 or CD56. The CDR3 contains 17 residues. CDR1 is SGHAT and CDR2 is FQNNGV in the germline V gene. Trimming removed 0 bases from V and 0 bases from J, with 15 bases in between. The rearrangement links TRBV11-2 to TRBJ2-7; D ambiguous. The starting material was CD8+ T cells sorted from blood (inferred from file names), obtained from a patient given nivolumab and ipilimumab in sequence. The receptor's source is a human donor with melanoma. CDR3 protein: CASSLDTTRLSSYEQYF. The DNA of the CDR3 is TGTGCCAGCAGCTTAGACACAACCAGGTTAAGCTCCTACGAGCAGTACTTC.